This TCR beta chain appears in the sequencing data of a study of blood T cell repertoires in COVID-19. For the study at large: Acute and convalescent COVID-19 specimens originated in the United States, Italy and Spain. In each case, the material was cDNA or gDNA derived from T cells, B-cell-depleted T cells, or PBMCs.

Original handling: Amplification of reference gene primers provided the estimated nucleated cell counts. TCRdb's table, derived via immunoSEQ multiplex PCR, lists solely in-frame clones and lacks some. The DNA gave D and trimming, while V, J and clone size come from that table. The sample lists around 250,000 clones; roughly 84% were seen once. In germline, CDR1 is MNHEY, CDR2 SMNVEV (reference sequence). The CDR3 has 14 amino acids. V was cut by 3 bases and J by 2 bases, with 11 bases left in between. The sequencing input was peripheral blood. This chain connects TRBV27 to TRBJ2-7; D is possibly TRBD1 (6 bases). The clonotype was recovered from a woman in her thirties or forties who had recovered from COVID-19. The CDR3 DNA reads TGTGCCAGCAGTTTGGGGACATCGACCTACGAGCAGTACTTC. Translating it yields CASSLGTSTYEQYF.